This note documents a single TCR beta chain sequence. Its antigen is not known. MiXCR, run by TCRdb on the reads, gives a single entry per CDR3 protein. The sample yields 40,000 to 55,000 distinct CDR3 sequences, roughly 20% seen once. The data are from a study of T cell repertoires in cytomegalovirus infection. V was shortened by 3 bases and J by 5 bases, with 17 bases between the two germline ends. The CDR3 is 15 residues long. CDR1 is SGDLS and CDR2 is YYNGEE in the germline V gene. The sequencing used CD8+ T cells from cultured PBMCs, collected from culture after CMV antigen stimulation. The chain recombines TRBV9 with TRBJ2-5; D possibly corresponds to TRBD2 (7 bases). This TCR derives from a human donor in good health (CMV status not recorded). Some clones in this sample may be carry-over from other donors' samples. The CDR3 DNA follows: TGTGCCAGCAGCGCTGGGGGGGGAAGGGGGGAGACCCAGTACTTC. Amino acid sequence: CASSAGGGRGETQYF.